The clone carrying this TCR beta chain showed up just once. Its specificity is not known. The CDR3 totals 13 residues. Germline CDR1 and CDR2: SGHDT and YYEEEE. V lost 0 bases to trimming and J lost 1 base, with 5 bases between them. The data were obtained in a study of yellow fever vaccine responses in identical twins. Findings and limits, study-wide: It has been reported that, in twins, the vaccine T cell response seemed partly convergent and partly personalized.

TCRdb itself ran the RT-PCR reads through MiXCR, one entry per CDR3 protein. This sample carries several thousand distinct CDR3 sequences, around 84% of them seen once, and the ten largest clones take more than 0.95%. The sequence was collected from a woman between 18 and 29 years old who received the yellow fever vaccine. The chain recombines TRBV5-6 with TRBJ2-7; D not certain. The sample consisted of T cells from blood (PBMCs), unsorted or a sorted subset (not recorded which), taken before or after yellow fever vaccination (not recorded which). The DNA of the CDR3 is TGTGCCAGCAGCTTGGCCACGTCCTACGAGCAGTACTTC. Amino acids: CASSLATSYEQYF.